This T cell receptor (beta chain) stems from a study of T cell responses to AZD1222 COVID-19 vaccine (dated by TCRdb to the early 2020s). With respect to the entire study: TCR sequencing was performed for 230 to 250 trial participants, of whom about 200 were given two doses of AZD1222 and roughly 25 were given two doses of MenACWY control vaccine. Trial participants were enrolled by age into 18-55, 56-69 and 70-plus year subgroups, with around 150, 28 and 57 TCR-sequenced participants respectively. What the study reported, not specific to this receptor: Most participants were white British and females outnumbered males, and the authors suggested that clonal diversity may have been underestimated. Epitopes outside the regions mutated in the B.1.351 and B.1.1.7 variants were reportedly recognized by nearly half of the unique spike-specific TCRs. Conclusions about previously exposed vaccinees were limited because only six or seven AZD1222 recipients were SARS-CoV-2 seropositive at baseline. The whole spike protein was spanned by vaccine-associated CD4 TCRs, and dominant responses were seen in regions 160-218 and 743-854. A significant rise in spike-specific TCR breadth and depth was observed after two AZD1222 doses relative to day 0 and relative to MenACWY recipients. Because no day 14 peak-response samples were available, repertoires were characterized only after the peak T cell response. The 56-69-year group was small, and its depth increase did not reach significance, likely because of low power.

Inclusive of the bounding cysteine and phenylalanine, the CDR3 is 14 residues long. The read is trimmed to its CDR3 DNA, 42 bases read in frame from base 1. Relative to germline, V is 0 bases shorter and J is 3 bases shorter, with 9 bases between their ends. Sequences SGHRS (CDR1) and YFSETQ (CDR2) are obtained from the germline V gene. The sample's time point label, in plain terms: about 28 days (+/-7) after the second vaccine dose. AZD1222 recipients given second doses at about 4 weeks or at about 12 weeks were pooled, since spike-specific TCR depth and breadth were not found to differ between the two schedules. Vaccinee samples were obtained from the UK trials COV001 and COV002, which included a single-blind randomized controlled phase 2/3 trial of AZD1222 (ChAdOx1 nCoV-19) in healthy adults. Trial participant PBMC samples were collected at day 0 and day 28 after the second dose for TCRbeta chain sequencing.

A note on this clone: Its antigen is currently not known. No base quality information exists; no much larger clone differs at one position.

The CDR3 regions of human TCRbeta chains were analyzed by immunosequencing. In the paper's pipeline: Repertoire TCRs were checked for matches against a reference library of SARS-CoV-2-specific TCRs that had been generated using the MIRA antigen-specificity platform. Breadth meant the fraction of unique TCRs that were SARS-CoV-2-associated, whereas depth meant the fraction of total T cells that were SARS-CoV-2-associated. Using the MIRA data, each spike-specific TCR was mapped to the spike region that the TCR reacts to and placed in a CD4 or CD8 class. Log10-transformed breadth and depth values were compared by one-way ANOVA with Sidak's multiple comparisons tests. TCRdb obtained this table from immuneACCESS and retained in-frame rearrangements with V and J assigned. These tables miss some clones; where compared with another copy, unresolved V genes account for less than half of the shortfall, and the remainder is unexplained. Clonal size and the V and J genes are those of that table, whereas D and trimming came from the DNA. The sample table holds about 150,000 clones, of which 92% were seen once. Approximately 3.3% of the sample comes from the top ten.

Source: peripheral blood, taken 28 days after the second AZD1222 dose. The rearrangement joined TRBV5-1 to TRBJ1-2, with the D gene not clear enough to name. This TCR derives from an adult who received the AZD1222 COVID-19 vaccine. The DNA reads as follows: TGCGCCAGCAGCTTGGTCGGGAGCGACTATGGCTACACCTTC. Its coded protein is CASSLVGSDYGYTF.